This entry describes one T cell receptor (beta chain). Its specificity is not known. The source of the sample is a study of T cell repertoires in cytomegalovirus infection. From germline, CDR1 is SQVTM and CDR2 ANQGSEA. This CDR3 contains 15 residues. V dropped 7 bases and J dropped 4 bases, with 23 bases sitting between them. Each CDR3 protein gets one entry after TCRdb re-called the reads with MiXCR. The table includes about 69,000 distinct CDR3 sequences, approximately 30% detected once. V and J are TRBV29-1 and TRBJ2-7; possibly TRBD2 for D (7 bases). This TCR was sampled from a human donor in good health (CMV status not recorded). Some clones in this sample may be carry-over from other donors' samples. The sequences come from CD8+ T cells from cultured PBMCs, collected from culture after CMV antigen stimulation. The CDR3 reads CSADLLGGGVYEQYF. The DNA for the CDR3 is TGCAGCGCAGACCTCTTAGGGGGAGGGGTGTACGAGCAGTACTTC.